This entry is about one T cell receptor beta chain. The sample comes from a study of blood T cell repertoires in COVID-19. Across the whole study: The United States, Italy and Spain provided the acute and convalescent COVID-19 samples. PBMCs, B-cell-depleted T cells, or T cells were the source of the cDNA or gDNA that made up the material.

Authors' analysis steps: Quantification of nucleated cells was approximated via reference gene primer amplification. Using immunoSEQ multiplex PCR, the repertoire was profiled, and TCRdb retains in-frame clones only, with some absent. That table gives V, J and clone size, and the DNA gave D and trimming. This sample has about 150,000 clones, with approximately 90% found just once. In Seattle, patients joined the study during active infection and were tracked longitudinally. This TCR was sampled from a man between 18 and 29 years old with COVID-19, enrolled during active disease. Sequencing used peripheral blood.

The CDR3: CASKVETSGLYEQYF. The CDR3 bases are TGTGCCAGCAAGGTTGAGACTAGCGGCCTCTACGAGCAGTACTTC. This chain connects TRBV2 to TRBJ2-7, with TRBD2 matching over 9 bases. This CDR3 is 15 amino acids long. Germline lookup yields CDR1 SNHLY and CDR2 FYNNEI. J gave up 3 bases and V 7 bases, and 10 bases lay outside the gene matches. The full variable domain, its missing parts supplied by reference TRBV2 and TRBJ2-7, is EPEVTQTPSHQVTQMGQEVILRCVPISNHLYFYWYRQILGQKVEFLVSFYNNEISEKSEIFDDQFSVERPDGSNFTLKIRSTKLEDSAMYFCASKVETSGLYEQYFGPGTRLTVT.